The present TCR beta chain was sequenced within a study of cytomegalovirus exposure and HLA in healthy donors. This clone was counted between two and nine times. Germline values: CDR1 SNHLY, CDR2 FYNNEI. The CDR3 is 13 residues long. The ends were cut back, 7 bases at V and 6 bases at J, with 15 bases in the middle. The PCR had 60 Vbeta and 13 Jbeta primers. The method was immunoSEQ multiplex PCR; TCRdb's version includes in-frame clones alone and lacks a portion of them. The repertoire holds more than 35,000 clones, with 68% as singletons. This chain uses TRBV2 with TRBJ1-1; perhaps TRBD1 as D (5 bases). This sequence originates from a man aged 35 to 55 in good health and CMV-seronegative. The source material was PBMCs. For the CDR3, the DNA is TGTGCCAGCACTGAGCGGGGCGGGTCTGAAGCTTTCTTT. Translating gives CASTERGGSEAFF.